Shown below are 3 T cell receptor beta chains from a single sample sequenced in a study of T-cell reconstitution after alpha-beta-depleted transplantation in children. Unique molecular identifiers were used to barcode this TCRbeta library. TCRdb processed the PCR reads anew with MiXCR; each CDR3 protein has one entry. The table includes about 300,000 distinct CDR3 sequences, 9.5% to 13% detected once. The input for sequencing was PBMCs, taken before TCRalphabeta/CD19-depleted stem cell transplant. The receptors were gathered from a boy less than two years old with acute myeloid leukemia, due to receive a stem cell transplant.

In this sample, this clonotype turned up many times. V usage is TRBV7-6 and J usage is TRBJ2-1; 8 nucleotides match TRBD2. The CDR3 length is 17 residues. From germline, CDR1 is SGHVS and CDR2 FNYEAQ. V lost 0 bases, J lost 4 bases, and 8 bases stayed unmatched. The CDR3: CASSLAPGRGVYNEQFF. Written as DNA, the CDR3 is TGTGCCAGCAGCTTAGCGCCGGGGCGGGGGGTTTACAATGAGCAGTTCTTC.

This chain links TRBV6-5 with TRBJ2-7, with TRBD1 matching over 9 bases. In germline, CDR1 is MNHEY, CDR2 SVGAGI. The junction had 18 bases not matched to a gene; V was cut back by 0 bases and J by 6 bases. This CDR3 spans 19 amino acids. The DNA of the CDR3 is TGTGCCAGCAGTTACTCAGCGGACAGGGGATGGGGGTACCCCTCCGAGCAGTACTTC. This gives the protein CASSYSADRGWGYPSEQYF.

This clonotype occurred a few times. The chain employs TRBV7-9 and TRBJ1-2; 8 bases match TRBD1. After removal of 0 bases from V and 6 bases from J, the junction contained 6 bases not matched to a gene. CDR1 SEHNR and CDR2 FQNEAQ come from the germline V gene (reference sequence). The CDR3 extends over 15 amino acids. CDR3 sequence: CASSLADQGADGYTF. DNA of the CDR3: TGTGCCAGCAGCTTAGCGGATCAGGGGGCAGATGGCTACACCTTC.